This T cell receptor beta chain was obtained from a study of CD8 T cells in ankylosing spondylitis. On this clonotype: Antigen specificity is unknown.

This CDR3 contains 14 residues. Trimming took off 2 bases at V and 9 bases at J, with 14 bases between the two ends. CDR1 is SNHLY and CDR2 is FYNNEI in the germline V gene. Study-wide results and limits: Past studies reported some motif variants in reactive arthritis synovial fluid and blood. Typical of ankylosing spondylitis blood, it appeared, was a TCR beta motif of roughly eight highly homologous variants.

Each CDR3 protein is one row after TCRdb ran MiXCR on the 5' RACE reads. The table records more than 300,000 distinct CDR3 sequences, 7.5% to 9% of them present only once. The V gene is TRBV2, the J gene TRBJ1-5; D might be TRBD1 (6 bases). Material: blood, either unsorted or a sorted T cell fraction (not recorded which). This receptor was identified in a male donor with ankylosing spondylitis. CDR3 in DNA: TGTGCCAGCAGTGAAAGGACAGATGGGCGGCCCCAGCATTTT. It codes for CASSERTDGRPQHF.